This entry describes one TCR beta chain. V lost 6 bases, J lost 0 bases, and 13 bases lay in between. Germline values: CDR1 SGHRS, CDR2 YFSETQ. This CDR3 is built from 15 residues. This specimen comes from a study of blood T cell repertoires in COVID-19. Study details: Samples of COVID-19 (acute and convalescent) were obtained from the United States, Italy and Spain. Nucleic acid was either cDNA or gDNA, and it came from T cells, B-cell-depleted T cells, or PBMCs.

Study processing details: Estimated nucleated cell counts came from reference gene primer amplification. The method was immunoSEQ multiplex PCR; TCRdb's version includes in-frame clones alone and lacks a portion of them. V and J calls and clone size are given by that table; D and trimming were obtained from the DNA. The sample includes roughly 200,000 clones, around 80% of them seen just once. Recruited during active infection, patients (from Seattle) were subsequently followed longitudinally. The origin of this receptor is an elderly woman with COVID-19, enrolled during active disease. The rearrangement joins TRBV5-1 to TRBJ1-3; D possibly corresponds to TRBD1 (6 bases). The sequenced sample consisted of peripheral blood. The CDR3 here is CASTAGDISGNTIYF. The CDR3 coding sequence is TGCGCCAGCACCGCTGGGGACATCTCTGGAAACACCATATATTTT.